This T cell receptor (beta chain) was sequenced in a study of OX40 agonist ivuxolimab in advanced cancers. On the study more broadly: The study enrolled dose-escalation patients with hepatocellular carcinoma, melanoma, renal cell or head and neck cancer. Cohort: about 80% men, mean age about 60, aged roughly 23 to 79. Three patients responded partially, comprising one with hepatocellular carcinoma and two with cutaneous melanoma.

A remark on this clone: The antigen remains undetermined.

Findings and caveats of the study: CD8+ T cells showed, on average, more clonal expansion than CD4+ cells.

Clones were read by immunoSEQ multiplex PCR, and TCRdb kept only the in-frame ones, dropping some. This sample has 55,000 to 65,000 clones, with roughly 90% found just once. The CDR3 covers 15 residues. Germline CDR1 SNHLY, CDR2 FYNNEI. The J segment lost 7 bases and the V segment lost 4 bases, leaving 6 bases of the junction unmatched. The input for sequencing was CD4+ or CD8+ T cells sorted from blood, taken in a trial of the OX40 agonist ivuxolimab. The clonotype was recovered from an adult with an advanced solid tumor such as melanoma, head and neck, liver or kidney cancer. The rearrangement uses TRBV2 and TRBJ2-2; 10 nucleotides align to TRBD1. CDR3 DNA: TGTGCCAGCAGTGGGGGACAGGGGACTATCGGGGAGCTGTTTTTT. Protein product: CASSGGQGTIGELFF.